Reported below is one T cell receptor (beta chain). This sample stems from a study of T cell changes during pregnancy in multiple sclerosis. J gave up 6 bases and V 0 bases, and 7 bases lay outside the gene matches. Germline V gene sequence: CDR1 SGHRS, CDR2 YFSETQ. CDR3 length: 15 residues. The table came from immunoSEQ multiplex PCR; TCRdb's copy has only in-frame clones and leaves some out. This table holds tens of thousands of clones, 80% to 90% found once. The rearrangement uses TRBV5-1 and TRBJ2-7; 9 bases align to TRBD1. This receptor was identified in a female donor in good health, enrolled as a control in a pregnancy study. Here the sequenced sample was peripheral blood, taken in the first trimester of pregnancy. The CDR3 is CASSLAGQGQGEQYF. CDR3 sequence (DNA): TGCGCCAGCAGCTTGGCGGGACAGGGACAGGGCGAGCAGTACTTC.